Listed here are 3 T cell receptor beta chains from one sample, sequenced in a study of blood T cell repertoires in COVID-19. TCRdb's copy holds only in-frame clones and misses some; the assay was immunoSEQ multiplex PCR. The data show over 450,000 clones, 89% seen once. The sample consisted of peripheral blood. These receptors came from a man younger than 30 with COVID-19, enrolled during active disease.

The J gene is TRBJ1-1, the V gene TRBV30; TRBD1 agrees at 9 bases. After removal of 2 bases from V and 1 base from J, the junction contained 5 bases not matched to a gene. Germline CDR1 reads GTSNPN; CDR2 reads SVGIG (reference sequence). This CDR3 comprises 15 residues. The CDR3 sequence: CAWSSDRGWNTEAFF. For the CDR3, the DNA is TGTGCCTGGAGTTCGGACAGGGGATGGAACACTGAAGCTTTCTTT.

The chain uses TRBV6-5 and TRBJ2-5; 9 bases are shared with TRBD1. The V gene's germline CDR1 is MNHEY and CDR2 SVGAGI. Trimming took 5 bases from V and 2 from J; bases not matched to a gene: 3. This CDR3 is 14 amino acids long. The CDR3 region has the DNA TGTGCCAGCAGTCCCGACAGGGGGCAAGAGACCCAGTACTTC. As protein: CASSPDRGQETQYF.

The count of this clone is one. The CDR3 here is CASSLSPSGGNEQFF. CDR3 in DNA: TGCGCCAGCAGCTTGTCGCCTAGCGGGGGAAATGAGCAGTTCTTC. This sequence joins TRBV5-1 and TRBJ2-1; TRBD2 agrees at 10 bases. The CDR3 spans 15 residues. With V trimmed by 1 base and J by 7 bases, 5 bases remained unmatched. Germline CDR1 is SGHRS and CDR2 is YFSETQ.